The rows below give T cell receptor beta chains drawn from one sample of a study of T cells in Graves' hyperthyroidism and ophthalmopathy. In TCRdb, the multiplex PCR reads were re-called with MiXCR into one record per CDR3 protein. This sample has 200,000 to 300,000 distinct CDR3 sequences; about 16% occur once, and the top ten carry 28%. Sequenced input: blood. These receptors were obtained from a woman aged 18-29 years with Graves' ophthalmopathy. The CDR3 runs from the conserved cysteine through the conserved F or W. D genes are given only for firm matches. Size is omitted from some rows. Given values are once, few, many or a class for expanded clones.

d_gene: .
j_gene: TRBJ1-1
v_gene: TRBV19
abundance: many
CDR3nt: TGTGCCAGTAGTCTAGGGACACCGAACACTGAAGCTTTCTTT
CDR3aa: CASSLGTPNTEAFF

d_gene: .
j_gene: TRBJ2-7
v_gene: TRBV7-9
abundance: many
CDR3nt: TGTGCCAGCAGCTTAGAAGCCGAGCAGTACTTC
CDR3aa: CASSLEAEQYF

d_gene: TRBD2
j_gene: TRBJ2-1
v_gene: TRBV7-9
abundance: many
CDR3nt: TGTGCCAGCAGCTTAGTCCGACTAGCGGGGGACACCTACAATGAGCAGTTCTTC
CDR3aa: CASSLVRLAGDTYNEQFF

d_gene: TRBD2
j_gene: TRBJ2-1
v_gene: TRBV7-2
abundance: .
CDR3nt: TGTGCCAGCAGCGGCTCGACTAGCGGGGGGCTAAGCTCCTACAATGAGCAGTTCTTC
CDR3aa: CASSGSTSGGLSSYNEQFF

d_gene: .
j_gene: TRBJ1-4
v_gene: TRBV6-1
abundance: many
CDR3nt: TGTGCCAGCTCAATGGCTCTTGCAACTAATGAAAAACTGTTTTTT
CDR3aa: CASSMALATNEKLFF

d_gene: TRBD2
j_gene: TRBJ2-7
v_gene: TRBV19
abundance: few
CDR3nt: TGTGCCAGTAGTATAAAGCTAGCGGGGTCCTACGAGCAGTACTTC
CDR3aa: CASSIKLAGSYEQYF

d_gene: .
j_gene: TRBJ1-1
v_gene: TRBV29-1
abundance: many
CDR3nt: TGCAGCGCCAACCGCTTGGGGCTTGCTGAAGCTTTCTTT
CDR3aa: CSANRLGLAEAFF

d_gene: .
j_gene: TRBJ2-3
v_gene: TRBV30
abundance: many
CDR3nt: TGTGCCTGGAGTTTTGGGGGCACAGATACGCAGTATTTT
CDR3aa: CAWSFGGTDTQYF

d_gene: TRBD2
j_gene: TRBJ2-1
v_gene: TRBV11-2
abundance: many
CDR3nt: TGTGCCAGCAGGGCTTATAGCGGGAGGGCCAATGAGCAGTTCTTC
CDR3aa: CASRAYSGRANEQFF

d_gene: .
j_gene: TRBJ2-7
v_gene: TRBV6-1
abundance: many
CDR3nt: TGTGCCAGCGGCAGGCCCCACGAGCAGTACTTC
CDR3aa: CASGRPHEQYF

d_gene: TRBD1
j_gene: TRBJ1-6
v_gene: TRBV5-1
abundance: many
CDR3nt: TGCGCCAGCAGCCTACGGGACAGCTCCTATAATTCACCCCTCCACTTT
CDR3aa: CASSLRDSSYNSPLHF

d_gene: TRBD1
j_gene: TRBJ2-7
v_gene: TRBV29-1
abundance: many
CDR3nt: TGCAGCGTTTTAACAGGGGCCGAGCAGTACTTC
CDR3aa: CSVLTGAEQYF

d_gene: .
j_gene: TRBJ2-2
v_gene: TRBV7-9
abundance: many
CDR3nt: TGTGCCAGCACAGACTGGCGGGACACCGGGGAGCTGTTTTTT
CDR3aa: CASTDWRDTGELFF

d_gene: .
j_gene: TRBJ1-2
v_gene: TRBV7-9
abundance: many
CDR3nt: TGTGCCAGCAGCCGACCAGAAGGAGGGCTGGGAGGCTACACCTTC
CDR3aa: CASSRPEGGLGGYTF

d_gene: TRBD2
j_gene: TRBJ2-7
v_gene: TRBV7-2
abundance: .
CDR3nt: TGTGCCAGCAACCTGACTAGCGGGAGTCAGTGGGGAGGGCAGTACTTC
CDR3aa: CASNLTSGSQWGGQYF

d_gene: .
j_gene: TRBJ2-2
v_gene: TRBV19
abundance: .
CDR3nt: TGTGCCAGTAGGAAGACAGGGAACACCGGGGAGCTGTTTTTT
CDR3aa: CASRKTGNTGELFF

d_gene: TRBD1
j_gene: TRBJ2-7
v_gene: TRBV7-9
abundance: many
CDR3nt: TGTGCCAGCAGCTTTGTGGGACAGGGGTTCTCCGAGCAGTACTTC
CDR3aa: CASSFVGQGFSEQYF

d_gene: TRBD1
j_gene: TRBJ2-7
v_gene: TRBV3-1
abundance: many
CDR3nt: TGTGCCAGCAGCCAACTAGACAGGGGCGAGCAGTACTTC
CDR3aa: CASSQLDRGEQYF

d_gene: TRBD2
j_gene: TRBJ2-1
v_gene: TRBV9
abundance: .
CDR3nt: TGTGCCAGCAGCTTCAGCGGGGGGCACAATGAGCAGTTCTTC
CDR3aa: CASSFSGGHNEQFF

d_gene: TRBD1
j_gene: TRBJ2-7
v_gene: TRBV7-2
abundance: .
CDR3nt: TGTGCCAGCAGCTTTTTCGGACAGGGCGCCTACGAGCAGTACTTC
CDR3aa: CASSFFGQGAYEQYF

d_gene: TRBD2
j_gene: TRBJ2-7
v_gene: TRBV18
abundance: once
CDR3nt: TGTGCCAGCTCGCCGCCGACTAGCGGGAGGAGATACGAGCAGTACTTC
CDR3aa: CASSPPTSGRRYEQYF

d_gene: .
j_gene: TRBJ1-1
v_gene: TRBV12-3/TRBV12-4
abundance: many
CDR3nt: TGTGCCAGCAGGGCCCGGGACCCCAAACGGGCCATGAACACTGAAGCTTTCTTT
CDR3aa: CASRARDPKRAMNTEAFF

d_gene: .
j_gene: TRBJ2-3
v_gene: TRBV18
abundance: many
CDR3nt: TGTGCCAGCTCACAGGGGTTCCAAGGCCCAGATACGCAGTATTTT
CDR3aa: CASSQGFQGPDTQYF

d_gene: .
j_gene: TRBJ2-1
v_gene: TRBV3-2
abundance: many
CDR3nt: TGTGCCAGCACAGTTCCCGGACTAGGATGTTCTTCCTACAATGAGCAGTTCTTC
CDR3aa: CASTVPGLGCSSYNEQFF

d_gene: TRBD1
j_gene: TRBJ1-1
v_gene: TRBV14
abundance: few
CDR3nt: TGTGCCAGCAGCCAAGGATTTCTACGGGACAGGGGAGGGTACACTGAAGCTTTCTTT
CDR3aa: CASSQGFLRDRGGYTEAFF

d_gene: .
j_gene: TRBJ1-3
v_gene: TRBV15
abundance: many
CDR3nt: TGTGCCACCGCACTGGCAGCCGGCCTCGGAAACACCATATATTTT
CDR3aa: CATALAAGLGNTIYF

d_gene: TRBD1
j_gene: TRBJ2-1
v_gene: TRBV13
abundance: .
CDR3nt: TGTGCCATATCGACCACCGGGACAGCTTGCAATGAGCAGTTCTTC
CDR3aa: CAISTTGTACNEQFF

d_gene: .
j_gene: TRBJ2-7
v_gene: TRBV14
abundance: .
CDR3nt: TGTGCCAGCAGCCGACTAATTGTAGACGAGCAGTACTTC
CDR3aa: CASSRLIVDEQYF

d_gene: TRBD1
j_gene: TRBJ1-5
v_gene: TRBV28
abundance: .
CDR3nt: TGTGCCAGCAGTTCTCTCGGGACAGGGGTGGGCAATCAGCCCCAGCATTTT
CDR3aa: CASSSLGTGVGNQPQHF

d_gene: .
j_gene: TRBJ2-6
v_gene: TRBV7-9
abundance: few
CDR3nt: TGTGCCAGCAGCTTACCAGACTCTGGGGCCAACGTCCTGACTTTC
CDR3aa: CASSLPDSGANVLTF

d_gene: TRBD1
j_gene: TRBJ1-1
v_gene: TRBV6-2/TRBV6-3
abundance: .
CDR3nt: TGTGCCAGCAGCTACAGGGGGCTTGAGACTGAAGCTTTCTTT
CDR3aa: CASSYRGLETEAFF

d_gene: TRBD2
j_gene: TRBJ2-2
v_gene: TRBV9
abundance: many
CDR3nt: TGTGCCAGCAGCGGGACGGGGGGCACCGGGGAGCTGTTTTTT
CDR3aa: CASSGTGGTGELFF

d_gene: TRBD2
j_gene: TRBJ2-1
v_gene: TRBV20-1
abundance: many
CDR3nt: TGCAGTGCTAGAGATGGTCGGCTAGCGGGAGGATGGGAGCAGTTCTTC
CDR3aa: CSARDGRLAGGWEQFF

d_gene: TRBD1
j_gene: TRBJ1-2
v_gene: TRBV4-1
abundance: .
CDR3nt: TGCGCCAGCAGCCAAATTGCCGGGACAGGGTTTAACTATGGCTACACCTTC
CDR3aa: CASSQIAGTGFNYGYTF

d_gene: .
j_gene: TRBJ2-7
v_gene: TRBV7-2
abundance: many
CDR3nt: TGTGCCAGCAGCTTGGGGACGGCCTCCTACGAGCAGTACTTC
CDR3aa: CASSLGTASYEQYF

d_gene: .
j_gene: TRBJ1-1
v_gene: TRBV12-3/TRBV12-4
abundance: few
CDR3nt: TGTGCCAGCAGTTTAGCCCTGGGGATGAACACTGAAGCTTTCTTT
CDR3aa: CASSLALGMNTEAFF

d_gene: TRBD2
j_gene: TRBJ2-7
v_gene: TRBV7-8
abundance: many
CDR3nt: TGTGCCAGCAGCTACGGACTAGCGGGAGAGGGGCGGGGGTGGGACTACGAGCAGTACTTC
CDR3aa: CASSYGLAGEGRGWDYEQYF

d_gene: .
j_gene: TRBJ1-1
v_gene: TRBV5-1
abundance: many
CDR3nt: TGCGCCAGCAGCCCGGATGAGGGGCTAGACACTGAAGCTTTCTTT
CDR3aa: CASSPDEGLDTEAFF

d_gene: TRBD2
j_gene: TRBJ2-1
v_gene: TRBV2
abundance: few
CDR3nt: TGTGCCAGCAGCTGGACTAGCGGGAGGTATGAGCAGTTCTTC
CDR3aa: CASSWTSGRYEQFF

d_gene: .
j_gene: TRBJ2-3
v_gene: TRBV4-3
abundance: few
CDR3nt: TGCGCCAGCAGCCGAGGAGGGGGCGTACATCGAGATACGCAGTATTTT
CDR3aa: CASSRGGGVHRDTQYF

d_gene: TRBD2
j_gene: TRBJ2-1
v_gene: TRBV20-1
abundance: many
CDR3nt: TGCAGTGCCAGGACACTAGCGGGGGGGCCCTCCTACAATGAGCAGTTCTTC
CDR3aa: CSARTLAGGPSYNEQFF

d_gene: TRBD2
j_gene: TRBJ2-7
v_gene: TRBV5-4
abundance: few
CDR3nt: TGTGCCAGCAGCCCGAATGTCGGGGGGGACGAGCAGTACTTC
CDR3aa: CASSPNVGGDEQYF